This TCR beta chain was observed in a study of blood T cell repertoires in COVID-19. In the original processing: Using reference gene primer amplification, nucleated cell counts were estimated. Clones were sequenced by immunoSEQ multiplex PCR, and TCRdb holds only the in-frame ones, with some missing. Clone size and V and J calls were adopted from that table, with D and trimming inferred from the DNA. The table shows about 380,000 clones, with over 65% occurring only once. Germline V gene data show CDR1 as KGHSH and CDR2 as LQKENI. The CDR3 loop spans 14 amino acids. V dropped 4 bases and J dropped 0 bases, with 9 bases sitting between them. This clone showed up just once.

The TCR sequence derives from a human donor with acute or convalescent COVID-19. The donor label of this sample is uncertain. The sequenced sample consisted of peripheral blood. The chain joins TRBV18 to TRBJ2-5; D gene unclear. CDR3 DNA sequence: TGTGCCAGCTCACGAGGCGTGAACCAAGAGACCCAGTACTTC. This gives the protein CASSRGVNQETQYF.